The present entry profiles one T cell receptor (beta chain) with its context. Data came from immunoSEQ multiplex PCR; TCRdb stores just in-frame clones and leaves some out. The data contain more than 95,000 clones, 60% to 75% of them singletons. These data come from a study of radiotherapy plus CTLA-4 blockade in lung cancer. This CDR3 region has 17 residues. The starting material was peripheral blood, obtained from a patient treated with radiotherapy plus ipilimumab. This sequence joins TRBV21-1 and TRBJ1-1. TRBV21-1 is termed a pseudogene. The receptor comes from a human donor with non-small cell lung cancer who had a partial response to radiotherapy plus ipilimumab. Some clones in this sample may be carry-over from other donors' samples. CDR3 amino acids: CASSKTRIGVTNTEAFF. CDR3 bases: TGTGCCAGCAGCAAAACCCGGATAGGAGTTACGAACACTGAAGCTTTCTTT.